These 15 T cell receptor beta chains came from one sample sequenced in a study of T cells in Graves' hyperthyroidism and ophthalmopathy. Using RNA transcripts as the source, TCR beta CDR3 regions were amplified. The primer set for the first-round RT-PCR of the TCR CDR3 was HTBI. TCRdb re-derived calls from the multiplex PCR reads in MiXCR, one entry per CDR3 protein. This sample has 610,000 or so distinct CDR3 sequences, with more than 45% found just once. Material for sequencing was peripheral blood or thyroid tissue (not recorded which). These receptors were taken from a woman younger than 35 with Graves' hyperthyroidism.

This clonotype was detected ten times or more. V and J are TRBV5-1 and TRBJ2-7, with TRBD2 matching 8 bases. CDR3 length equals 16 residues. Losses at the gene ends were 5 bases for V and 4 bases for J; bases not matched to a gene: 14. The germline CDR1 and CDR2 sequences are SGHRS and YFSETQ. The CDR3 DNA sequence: TGCGCCAGCAGACGGACCCTGACTAGCGCGGGATACGAGCAGTACTTC. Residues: CASRRTLTSAGYEQYF.

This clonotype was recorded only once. The CDR3 sequence is CSAWTSPEQYF. CDR3 in DNA: TGCAGTGCATGGACTAGTCCCGAGCAGTACTTC. The chain links TRBV20-1 to TRBJ2-7, with 7 bases matching TRBD2. V shed 6 bases, J shed 6 bases, and the junction held 5 bases outside the gene matches. The CDR3 contains 11 residues. CDR1 and CDR2 (germline): DFQATT, SNEGSKA (reference sequence).

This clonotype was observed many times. CDR3: CSVATGARYEQYF. The CDR3 DNA reads as TGCAGCGTGGCGACAGGGGCCCGCTACGAGCAGTACTTC. V usage is TRBV29-1 and J usage is TRBJ2-7; 8 bases map to TRBD1. Unmatched junction bases numbered 7, after V lost 6 bases and J lost 3 bases. The germline V gene encodes CDR1 SQVTM and CDR2 ANQGSEA. The CDR3 is 13 residues long.

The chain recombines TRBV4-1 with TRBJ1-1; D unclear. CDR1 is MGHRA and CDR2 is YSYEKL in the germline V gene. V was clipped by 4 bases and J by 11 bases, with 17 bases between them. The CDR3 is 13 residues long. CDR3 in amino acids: CASSPGPTRGAFF. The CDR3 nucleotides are TGCGCCAGCAGCCCGGGTCCTACCAGAGGGGCTTTCTTT.

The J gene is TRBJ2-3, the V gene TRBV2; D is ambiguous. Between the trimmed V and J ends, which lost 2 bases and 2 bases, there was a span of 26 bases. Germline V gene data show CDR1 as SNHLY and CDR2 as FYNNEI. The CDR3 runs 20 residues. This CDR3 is CASSERANGPFYYHTDTQYF. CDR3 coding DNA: TGTGCCAGCAGTGAAAGGGCGAACGGACCCTTTTATTATCACACAGATACGCAGTATTTT.

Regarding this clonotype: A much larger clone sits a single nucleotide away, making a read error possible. CDR3 bases: TGTGCCAGCAGCTTAGGGGGGACAGGCAACTCCTACGAGCAGTGCTTC. Translating it yields CASSLGGTGNSYEQCF. V gene TRBV9 combines with J gene TRBJ2-7; 8 bases align to TRBD1. CDR1 is SGDLS and CDR2 is YYNGEE in the germline V gene. CDR3 size: 16 residues.

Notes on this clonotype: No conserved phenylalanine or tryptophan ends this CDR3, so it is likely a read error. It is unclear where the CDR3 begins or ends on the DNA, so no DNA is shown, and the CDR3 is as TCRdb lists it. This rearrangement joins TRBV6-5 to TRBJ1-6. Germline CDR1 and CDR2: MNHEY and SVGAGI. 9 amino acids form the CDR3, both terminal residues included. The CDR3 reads CASRGYDPR.

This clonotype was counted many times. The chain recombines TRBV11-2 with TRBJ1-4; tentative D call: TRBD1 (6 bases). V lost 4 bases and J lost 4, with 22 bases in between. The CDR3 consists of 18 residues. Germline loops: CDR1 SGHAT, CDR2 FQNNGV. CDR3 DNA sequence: TGTGCCAGCAGCTGGGCGGCTTACAACAGGGACTATAATGAAAAACTGTTTTTT. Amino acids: CASSWAAYNRDYNEKLFF.

CDR3 nucleotide sequence: TGCAGCGTCTACGGACAGGAAAACATTCAGTACTTC. This encodes CSVYGQENIQYF. The chain employs TRBV29-1 and TRBJ2-4; 7 bases are a match to TRBD1. Germline CDR1 reads SQVTM; CDR2 reads ANQGSEA. J was trimmed by 5 bases and V by 6 bases; bases with no gene match: 4. This CDR3 is built from 12 residues.

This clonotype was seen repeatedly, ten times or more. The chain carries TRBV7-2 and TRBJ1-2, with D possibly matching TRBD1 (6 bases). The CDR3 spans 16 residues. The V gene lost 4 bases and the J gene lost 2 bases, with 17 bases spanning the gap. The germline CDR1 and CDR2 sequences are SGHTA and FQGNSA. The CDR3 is CASSSFGTPMNYGYTF. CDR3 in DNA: TGTGCCAGCAGCTCTTTTGGGACACCTATGAACTATGGCTACACCTTC.

For the CDR3, the DNA is TGTGCCAGCAGTGATCTGCGGAACAATGAGCAGTACTTC. It yields the protein CASSDLRNNEQYF. The rearrangement links TRBV2 to TRBJ2-7; D unclear. This CDR3 has 13 residues. V gave up 3 bases and J gave up 7 bases, with 13 bases separating them. The germline V gene has CDR1 SNHLY and CDR2 FYNNEI.

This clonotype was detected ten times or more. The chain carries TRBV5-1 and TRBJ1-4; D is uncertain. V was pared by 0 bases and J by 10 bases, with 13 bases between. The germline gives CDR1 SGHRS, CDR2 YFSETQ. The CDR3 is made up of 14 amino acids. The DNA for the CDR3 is TGCGCCAGCAGCTTGGCCGACGGGAGTGCAAAACTGTTTTTT. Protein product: CASSLADGSAKLFF.

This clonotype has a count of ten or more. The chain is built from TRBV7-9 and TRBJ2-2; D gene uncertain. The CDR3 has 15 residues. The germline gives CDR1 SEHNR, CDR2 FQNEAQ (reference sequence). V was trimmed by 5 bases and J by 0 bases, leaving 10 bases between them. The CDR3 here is CASSPTSANTGELFF. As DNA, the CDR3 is TGTGCCAGCAGCCCGACATCCGCGAACACCGGGGAGCTGTTTTTT.

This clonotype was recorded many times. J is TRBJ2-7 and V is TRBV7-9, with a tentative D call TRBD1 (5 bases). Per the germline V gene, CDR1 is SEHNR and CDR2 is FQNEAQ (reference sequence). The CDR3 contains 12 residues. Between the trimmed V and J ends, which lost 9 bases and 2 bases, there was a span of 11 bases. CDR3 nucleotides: TGTGCCAGTGCGACAGCAGCCTACGAGCAGTACTTC. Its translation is CASATAAYEQYF.

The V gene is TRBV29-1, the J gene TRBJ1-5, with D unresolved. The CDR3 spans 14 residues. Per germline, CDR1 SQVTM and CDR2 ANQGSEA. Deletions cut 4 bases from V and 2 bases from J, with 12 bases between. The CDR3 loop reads CSVACRRCNQPQHF. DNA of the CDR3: TGCAGCGTTGCATGCCGACGGTGCAATCAGCCCCAGCATTTT.